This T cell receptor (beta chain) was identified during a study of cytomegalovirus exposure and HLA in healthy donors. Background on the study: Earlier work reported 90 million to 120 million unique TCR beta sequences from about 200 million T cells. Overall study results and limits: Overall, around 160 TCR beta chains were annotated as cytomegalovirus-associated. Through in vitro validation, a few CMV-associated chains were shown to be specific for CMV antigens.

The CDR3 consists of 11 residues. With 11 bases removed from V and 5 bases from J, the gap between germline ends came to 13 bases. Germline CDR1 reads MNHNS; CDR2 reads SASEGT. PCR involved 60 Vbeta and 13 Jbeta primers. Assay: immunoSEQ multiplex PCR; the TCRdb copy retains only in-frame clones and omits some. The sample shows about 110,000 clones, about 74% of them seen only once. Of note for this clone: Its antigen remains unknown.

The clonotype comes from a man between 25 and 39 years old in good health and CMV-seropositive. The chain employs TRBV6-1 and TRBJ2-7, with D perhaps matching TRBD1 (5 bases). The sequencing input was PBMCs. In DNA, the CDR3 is TGTGCCGAAGGCAGGGCGGACGAGCAGTACTTC. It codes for CAEGRADEQYF.